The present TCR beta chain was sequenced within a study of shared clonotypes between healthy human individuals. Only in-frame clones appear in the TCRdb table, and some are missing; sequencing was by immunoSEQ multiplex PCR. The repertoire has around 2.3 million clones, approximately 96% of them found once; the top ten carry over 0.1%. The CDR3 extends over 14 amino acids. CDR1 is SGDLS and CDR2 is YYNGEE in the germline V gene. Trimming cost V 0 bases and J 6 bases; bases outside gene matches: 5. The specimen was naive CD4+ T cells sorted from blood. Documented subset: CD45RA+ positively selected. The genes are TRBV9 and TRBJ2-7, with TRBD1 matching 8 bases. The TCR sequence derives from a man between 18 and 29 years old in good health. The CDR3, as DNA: TGTGCCAGCAGCGTAGTCGAACAGGGGGGCGAGCAGTACTTC. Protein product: CASSVVEQGGEQYF.